The clone carrying this T cell receptor beta chain was seen just once. The sample belongs to a study of T cell changes during pregnancy in multiple sclerosis. Some clones are missing from TCRdb's copy, which holds only in-frame ones; the method was immunoSEQ multiplex PCR. This sample has about 73,000 clones, with roughly 90% found just once. Germline lookup yields CDR1 GTSNPN and CDR2 SVGIG (reference sequence). The V and J ends lost 4 bases and 2 bases, in that order; junction bases with no gene match: 12. The CDR3 extends over 16 amino acids. The sequences come from peripheral blood, collected after pregnancy. The chain carries TRBV30 and TRBJ2-3; 7 nucleotides align to TRBD2. The receptor comes from a female donor in good health, enrolled as a control in a pregnancy study. CDR3 in amino acids: CAWKGTKKGTTDTQYF. The CDR3 nucleotides are TGTGCCTGGAAAGGGACTAAAAAGGGGACCACAGATACGCAGTATTTT.